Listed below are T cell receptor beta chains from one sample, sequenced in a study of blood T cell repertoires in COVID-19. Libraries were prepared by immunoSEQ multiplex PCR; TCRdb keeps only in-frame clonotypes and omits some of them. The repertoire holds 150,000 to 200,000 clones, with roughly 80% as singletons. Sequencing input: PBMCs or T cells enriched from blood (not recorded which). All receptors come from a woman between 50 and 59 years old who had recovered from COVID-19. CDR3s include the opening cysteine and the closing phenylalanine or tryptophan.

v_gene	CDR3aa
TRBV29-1	CSATRQGGLTEAFF
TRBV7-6	CASSAGQGTSGNTIYF
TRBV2	CASSEGLAGYNEQFF
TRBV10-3	CAISDGRETQYF
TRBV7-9	CASSFQLAGEETQYF
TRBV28	CASSSTFGTGNVEAFF
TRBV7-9	CASSLGGDETQYF
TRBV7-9	CASSLRERLGNNEQFF
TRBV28	CASSLMAVDTQYF
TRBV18	CASSPPSGAYEQYF
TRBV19	CASSRTAGGLSNYEQYF
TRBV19	CASSKYGQQGKDQPQHF
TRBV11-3	CASSLAPSNEQFF
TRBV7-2	CASSFGQSYEKLFF
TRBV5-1	CANSRQGDWEVETQYF
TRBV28	CASRWTGANTEAFF
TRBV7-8	CASSSRVTGGRRNTEAFF
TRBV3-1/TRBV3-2	CASSRVAGAVDEQFF
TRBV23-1	CASPLIRESFTEAFF
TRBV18	CASSPGLAGETQYF
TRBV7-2	CASSQGGRSTDTQYF
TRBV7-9	CASSPGDSTTDTQYF
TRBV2	CASSEAGEQYF